Detailed here is one TCR beta chain. Its antigen specificity is not known. The input lacks base qualities; no much larger clone sits a single base away. The entire amount of isolated RNA was reverse transcribed using the High Capacity cDNA Reverse Transcription Kit, so the sequenced TCRB transcripts were expressed ones. Naive, central memory and regulatory T cell samples underwent deep immunoSEQ sequencing, averaging around 3.9 million total reads per sample. After sorted cells were lysed in RLT buffer, RNA was extracted with DNase-treated RNeasy Micro or Mini kits, with the choice depending on cell number. Each cell subset was processed on its own to prevent cross-contamination, while patient and healthy donor samples were processed together. Using the immunoSEQ multiplex PCR, TCRB sequences were amplified from cDNA into 87-bp fragments spanning the CDR3 region. Sequencing of the amplicons was done on the Illumina HiSeq platform. Under the source paper's analysis protocol: Synthetic template baselines were used to correct PCR bias computationally, reads within Hamming distance 2 were collapsed, and singletons that could not be merged were discarded. Reads were aligned against IMGT so that V, D and J genes, CDR3 length and insertions or deletions at six rearrangement sites could be assigned. Within each subset, clonotype counts were normalized to sorted cell number, after which true diversity and Gini coefficients were computed with the tcR R package. The overlap coefficient, calculated on TCRB nucleotide sequences, was used to measure repertoire sharing. TCRdb took over this immuneACCESS table, retaining in-frame rearrangements with V and J assigned. Such tables are incomplete; in checked studies, under half of the missing clones stem from an unresolved V gene, and the remainder is unexplained. V and J calls and clone size are given by that table; D and trimming were obtained from the DNA. This sample is represented by 310,000 or so clones; 9.3% of them were singletons. About 1% of the sample rests with the top ten.

From each donor, a single peripheral blood sample of 95 to 150 mL on average was drawn into heparinised tubes. Naive, central memory, regulatory and stem cell-like memory CD4+ T cells were sorted on a BD FACSAria II using a panel including CD45RO, CCR7, CD25, CD127, CD95 and CD27. Purity was above 95% for every sorted population. PBMCs were isolated immediately by Lymphoprep density gradient centrifugation and stained directly without culture. So that batch effects would be minimized, each experiment stained and sorted samples in pairs, pairing one healthy donor with one patient. The data stem from a study of beta chain features in type 1 diabetes (dated by TCRdb to 2016 to 2018). For the wider study: Patients and healthy donors did not differ in mean age, gender distribution, total cell number or subset yield. A total of roughly 98,000,000 sorted cells were examined across all samples, and a strong correlation was observed between cell number per subset and RNA yield. In the study, TCRB repertoires of sorted circulating CD4+ T cell subsets from recently diagnosed type 1 diabetes patients were compared with those of matched healthy donors. Regulatory and stem cell-like memory subsets were isolated from only 8 patients and about eight healthy donors, whereas naive and central memory subsets came from all 30 or so donors. On the study overall, not on this receptor specifically: Naive, central memory and regulatory TCRB repertoires appeared to be more alike among patients than among healthy donors. Because cDNA was sequenced instead of genomic DNA, activated cells with high expression could be over-represented, although the groups did not differ in activation or CD3 levels. Because small numbers of individuals were included in the HLA sub-analyses, any influence of HLA type on TCRB rearrangement was left unresolved. Shorter templates might be favored by PCR, yet because patient and control samples were amplified and corrected together, any such skew would affect both groups equally. At VDJ recombination sites, patients with type 1 diabetes made fewer insertions and deleted more nucleotides, a pattern implying thymic rearrangement abnormalities. In all four CD4+ subsets, TCRB CDR3 length was moderately but significantly shorter in type 1 diabetes patients.

The germline V gene provides CDR1 MNHNS and CDR2 SASEGT. Trimming takes 2 bases from V and 5 bases from J, and the germline ends sit 7 bases apart. From the cysteine up to the phenylalanine, the CDR3 has a length of 13 residues. Only the CDR3 portion is preserved as DNA: 39 bases, with reading frame beginning at the first base. The material sequenced was central memory CD4+ T cells from blood. The V and J segments used are TRBV6-1 and TRBJ1-5; TRBD1 is a weak D gene call, 5 bases matching. The origin of this receptor is a man aged 30 to 39 with type 1 diabetes. DNA sequence: TGTGCCAGCAGTGAAACAGGAGATCAGCCCCAGCATTTT. It codes for CASSETGDQPQHF.